This entry lists 5 T cell receptor beta chains sequenced from one sample in a study of Ad26.COV2.S vaccination and SARS-CoV-2 variants (dated by TCRdb to the early 2020s). What this sample's treatment or condition label stands for: roughly 20 received Ad26.COV2.S at low or high dose, single or two shots; 5 received placebo; per-sample allocation not given. Repertoires of vaccine and placebo recipients were sequenced from samples taken on day 63 after the first injection. Receptors were amplified or captured by the immunoSEQ multiplex PCR assay. TCRdb carries this immuneACCESS record with in-frame sequences only. Its versions omit some clonotypes, under half of them owing to an unresolved V gene in the studies checked, with the rest unexplained. The sample includes about 350,000 clones, with 75% to 90% observed a single time. The biggest ten clones account for about 10% of the sample. Sequences were derived from peripheral blood, sampled in a trial of Ad26.COV2.S vaccine versus placebo. The receptors shown here come from a person between 18 and 59 years old who received the Ad26.COV2.S COVID-19 vaccine or a placebo.

The gene calls are TRBV7-3 and TRBJ2-7, with D perhaps matching TRBD1 (9 bases). V lost 8 bases and J lost 3, with 17 bases in between. CDR1 is SGHTA and CDR2 is FQGTGA in the germline V gene. This CDR3 region has 14 residues. The CDR3 region is CASSRGGQGYEQYF. The CDR3 DNA sequence: TGTGCCAGCTCCCGGGGGGGACAGGGCTACGAGCAGTACTTC.

The rearrangement uses TRBV27 and TRBJ2-1, with 7 bases identical to TRBD1. With 1 base clipped from V and 0 bases from J, the junction kept 6 bases outside the gene matches. This CDR3 region has 17 residues. Per the germline V gene, CDR1 is MNHEY and CDR2 is SMNVEV (reference sequence). The CDR3 reads CASSLFARDSSYNEQFF. Written as DNA, the CDR3 is TGTGCCAGCAGTTTATTTGCCCGGGACAGCTCCTACAATGAGCAGTTCTTC.

The chain recombines TRBV7-9 with TRBJ2-6; D call uncertain. Germline values: CDR1 SEHNR, CDR2 FQNEAQ (reference sequence). The CDR3 extends over 15 amino acids. Trimming removed 5 bases from V and 1 base from J, with 9 bases in between. The CDR3 nucleotides read TGTGCCAGCAGCGCGATCGGTTCTGGGGCCAACGTCCTGACTTTC. This sequence encodes CASSAIGSGANVLTF.

The chain employs TRBV7-9 and TRBJ2-3; the match to TRBD2 covers 9 bases. This CDR3 is 15 amino acids long. Germline CDR1 and CDR2: SEHNR and FQNEAQ (reference sequence). The V segment lost 8 bases and the J segment 4 bases; nucleotides outside the gene matches: 10. The CDR3 DNA follows: TGTGCCAGCGGAAAGCTTAGCGGGGGAGCAGATACGCAGTATTTT. This translates into CASGKLSGGADTQYF.

This clone was seen once. V and J are TRBV7-3 and TRBJ2-3; 7 nucleotides match TRBD1. The CDR3 covers 15 residues. V was clipped by 5 bases and J by 6 bases; unmatched bases: 11. Germline V gives CDR1 SGHTA, CDR2 FQGTGA. The CDR3 nucleotides are TGTGCCAGCAGCCTCCGACAGGGCCAGAGGGATACGCAGTATTTT. Translation: CASSLRQGQRDTQYF.